This passage covers 14 T cell receptor beta chains from one sample sequenced in a study of blood T cell repertoires in COVID-19. The table came from immunoSEQ multiplex PCR; TCRdb's copy has only in-frame clones and leaves some out. The profile covers 300,000 to 350,000 clones, with roughly 88% appearing a single time and over 2% taken by the ten largest. The specimen sequenced was PBMCs or T cells enriched from blood (not recorded which). These receptors were collected from a man aged 25 to 40 who had recovered from COVID-19.

This rearrangement joins TRBV11-2 to TRBJ2-3; 14 nucleotides agree with TRBD2. The germline V gene encodes CDR1 SGHAT and CDR2 FQNNGV. The CDR3 contains 17 residues. V shed 5 bases, J shed 3 bases, and the junction held 7 bases outside the gene matches. CDR3 protein: CASSRLAGGLRTDTQYF. In DNA form, the CDR3 reads TGTGCCAGCAGCCGACTAGCGGGGGGGCTTCGAACAGATACGCAGTATTTT. The full variable domain, completed using reference TRBV11-2 and TRBJ2-3, is EAGVAQSPRYKIIEKRQSVAFWCNPISGHATLYWYQQILGQGPKLLIQFQNNGVVDDSQLPKDRFSAERLKGVDSTLKIQPAKLEDSAVYLCASSRLAGGLRTDTQYFGPGTRLTVL.

This clone has a handful of counts. Other DNA variants within this sample encode the same CDR3. This chain connects TRBV5-1 to TRBJ2-7; 11 nucleotides agree with TRBD1. Germline V gene data show CDR1 as SGHRS and CDR2 as YFSETQ. The J segment lost 5 bases and the V segment lost 4 bases, leaving 5 bases of the junction unmatched. The CDR3 has 14 amino acids. CDR3 coding DNA: TGCGCCAGCAGCCCAGGACAGGGGGCCCACGAGCAGTACTTC. Translated: CASSPGQGAHEQYF.

The chain carries TRBV5-4 and TRBJ2-3, with 8 bases fitting TRBD2. Looked up from germline, CDR1 is SGHNT and CDR2 is YYREEE (reference sequence). The CDR3 consists of 18 residues. The trim removed 1 base at V and 4 bases at J, leaving 14 bases unmatched. Written as DNA, the CDR3 is TGTGCCAGCAGCTTGCCCAGCGGGGGACCCGCCAGCGCAGATACGCAGTATTTT. Encoded protein: CASSLPSGGPASADTQYF.

The J gene is TRBJ1-5, the V gene TRBV6-5, with 8 nucleotides matching TRBD1. CDR3 length: 15 residues. Germline V CDR1 and CDR2: MNHEY, SVGAGI. Trimming took 3 bases from V and 5 from J; bases not matched to a gene: 6. The chain's CDR3 is CASSYTGGKDQPQHF. The CDR3, as DNA: TGTGCCAGCAGTTATACAGGGGGGAAGGATCAGCCCCAGCATTTT.

The chain carries TRBV12-5 and TRBJ2-2; no clear D. Germline CDR1 LGHNT, CDR2 FRNRAP. The CDR3 loop spans 12 amino acids. Trimming took off 0 bases at V and 6 bases at J, with 2 bases between the two ends. The CDR3 is CASGLVAGELFF. Written as DNA, the CDR3 is TGTGCTAGTGGTTTGGTCGCCGGGGAGCTGTTTTTT. Together with reference TRBV12-5 and TRBJ2-2, the CDR3 gives the full variable domain: DARVTQTPRHKVTEMGQEVTMRCQPILGHNTVFWYRQTMMQGLELLAYFRNRAPLDDSGMPKDRFSAEMPDATLATLKIQPSEPRDSAVYFCASGLVAGELFFGEGSRLTVL.

This clone has only one observation. The junction differs from germline at one of its ends, possibly a read error. V usage is TRBV7-9 and J usage is TRBJ2-2; 8 bases agree with TRBD2. The CDR3 covers 18 residues. Per the germline V gene, CDR1 is SEHNR and CDR2 is FQNEAQ (reference sequence). CDR3: CASSYTPHGGAKTGELFF. The CDR3 DNA sequence: TGTGCCAGCAGCTATACCCCCCACGGGGGGGCGAAAACCGGGGAGCTGTTTTTT.

This clone has just a few counts. V is TRBV6-5 and J is TRBJ1-2; 10 nucleotides match TRBD1. Looked up from germline, CDR1 is MNHEY and CDR2 is SVGAGI. J gave up 5 bases and V 6 bases, and 9 bases lay outside the gene matches. The CDR3 is made up of 15 amino acids. The CDR3 DNA reads as TGTGCCAGCAGCATAGACGACAGGGGGCAATATGGCTACACCTTC. Its protein is CASSIDDRGQYGYTF.

The genes are TRBV3-1 (or the pseudogene TRBV3-2) and TRBJ2-3; TRBD2 matches 8 bases. The germline gives CDR1 LGHDT, CDR2 YNNKEL (reference sequence). The V segment lost 5 bases and the J segment 5 bases; nucleotides outside the gene matches: 12. CDR3 size: 16 residues. CDR3 residues: CASSSELGLAGDTQYF. The CDR3 coding sequence is TGTGCCAGCAGCTCGGAACTCGGACTAGCCGGAGATACGCAGTATTTT.

This chain uses TRBV7-9 with TRBJ2-2; TRBD1 is a possible D gene (5 bases). Germline CDR1 SEHNR, CDR2 FQNEAQ (reference sequence). Trimming left V 4 bases short and J 8 bases short, with 17 bases between. The CDR3 extends over 15 amino acids. The CDR3 region is CASSSLGQLSGELFF. As DNA, the CDR3 is TGTGCCAGCAGCTCTCTAGGACAACTTTCTGGGGAGCTGTTTTTT.

The V call is TRBV29-1, the J call TRBJ1-6, with D perhaps matching TRBD1 (6 bases). This CDR3 has 13 amino acids. Trimming left V 6 bases short and J 9 bases short, with 15 bases between. In germline, CDR1 is SQVTM, CDR2 ANQGSEA. CDR3 loop: CSVQRDTTSPLHF. CDR3 DNA sequence: TGCAGCGTCCAGAGGGACACCACTTCACCCCTCCACTTT.

The chain couples TRBV10-2 to TRBJ1-2; D not certain. Per the germline V gene, CDR1 is WSHSY and CDR2 is SAAADI. CDR3 length: 16 amino acids. Deletions cut 2 bases from V and 0 bases from J, with 13 bases between. The chain's CDR3 is CASSEPGVTTNYGYTF. The CDR3 nucleotides are TGCGCCAGCAGTGAGCCGGGAGTCACAACTAACTATGGCTACACCTTC.

This clone was detected a few times. This chain connects TRBV27 to TRBJ2-3; perhaps TRBD1 as D (5 bases). With 0 bases removed from V and 8 bases from J, the gap between germline ends came to 15 bases. In germline, CDR1 is MNHEY, CDR2 SMNVEV (reference sequence). This CDR3 comprises 15 residues. Here the CDR3 DNA reads TGTGCCAGCAGTTTATCTGAGTCTAGTAGGGGTACGCAGTATTTT. Encoded protein: CASSLSESSRGTQYF.

As for this clone: Other DNA sequences of this sample code for an identical CDR3. J is TRBJ2-5 and V is TRBV7-9; D gene uncertain. CDR1 SEHNR and CDR2 FQNEAQ come from the germline V gene (reference sequence). This CDR3 is 13 amino acids long. Deletions cut 1 base from V and 3 bases from J, with 6 bases between. CDR3 residues: CASSLGAKETQYF. In DNA form, the CDR3 reads TGTGCCAGCAGCTTAGGGGCCAAAGAGACCCAGTACTTC. Full variable domain (missing parts from reference TRBV7-9 and TRBJ2-5): DTGVSQNPRHKITKRGQNVTFRCDPISEHNRLYWYRQTLGQGPEFLTYFQNEAQLEKSRLLSDRFSAERPKGSFSTLEIQRTEQGDSAMYLCASSLGAKETQYFGPGTRLLVL.

The chain uses TRBV7-2 and TRBJ2-7, with 12 nucleotides matching TRBD2. The germline V gene has CDR1 SGHTA and CDR2 FQGNSA. The CDR3 has 15 residues. Trimming removed 5 bases from V and 3 bases from J; junction bases left unmatched: 5. CDR3 DNA: TGTGCCAGCAGCGCCGGACTAGCGGGGAACTACGAGCAGTACTTC. Its translation is CASSAGLAGNYEQYF.